This TCR beta chain was obtained from a study of OX40 agonist ivuxolimab in advanced cancers. In the study overall: Patients with prior anti-PD-1, anti-PD-L1 or anti-CTLA-4 therapy were eligible; approximately 37% had some.

The data were produced by immunoSEQ multiplex PCR, yet TCRdb's version contains in-frame clones alone and is incomplete. The sample lists around 70,000 clones; 70% to 85% were seen once. CDR1 SGHTA and CDR2 FQGNSA come from the germline V gene. V lost 5 bases to trimming and J lost 4 bases, with 15 bases between them. The CDR3 length is 15 residues. The chain is built from TRBV7-2 and TRBJ1-3; D gene unclear. The source of this sequence is an adult with an advanced solid tumor such as melanoma, head and neck, liver or kidney cancer. Sample: CD4+ or CD8+ T cells sorted from blood, taken in a trial of the OX40 agonist ivuxolimab. The CDR3 nucleotides are TGTGCCAGCAGCCCCCCCCGGGCCGGGGGAAACACCATATATTTT. It specifies CASSPPRAGGNTIYF.